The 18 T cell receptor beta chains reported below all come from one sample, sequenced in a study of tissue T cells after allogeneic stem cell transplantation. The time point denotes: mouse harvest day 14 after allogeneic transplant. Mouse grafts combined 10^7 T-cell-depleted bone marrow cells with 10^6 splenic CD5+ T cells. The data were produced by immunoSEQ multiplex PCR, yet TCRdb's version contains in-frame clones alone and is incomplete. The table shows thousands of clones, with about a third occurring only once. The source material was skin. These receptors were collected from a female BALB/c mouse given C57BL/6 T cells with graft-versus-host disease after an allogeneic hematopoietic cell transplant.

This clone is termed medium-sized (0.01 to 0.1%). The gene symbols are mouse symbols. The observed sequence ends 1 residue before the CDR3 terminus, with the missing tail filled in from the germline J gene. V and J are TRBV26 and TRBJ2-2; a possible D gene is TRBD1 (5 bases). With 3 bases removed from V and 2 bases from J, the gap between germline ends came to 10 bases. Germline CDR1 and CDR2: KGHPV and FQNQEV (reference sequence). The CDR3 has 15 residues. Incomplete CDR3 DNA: TGTGCCAGCAGTCTCGCAGGGAGGAACACCGGGCAGCTCTAC. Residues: CASSLAGRNTGQLY. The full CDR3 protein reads CASSLAGRNTGQLYF.

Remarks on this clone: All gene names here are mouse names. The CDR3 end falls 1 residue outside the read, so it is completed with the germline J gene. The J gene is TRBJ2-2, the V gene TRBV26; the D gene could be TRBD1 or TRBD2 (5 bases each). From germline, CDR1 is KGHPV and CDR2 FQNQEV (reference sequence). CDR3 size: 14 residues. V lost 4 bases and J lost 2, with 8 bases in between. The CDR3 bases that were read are TGTGCCAGCAGTCCGGGACCTAACACCGGGCAGCTCTAC. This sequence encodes CASSPGPNTGQLY. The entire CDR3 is CASSPGPNTGQLYF.

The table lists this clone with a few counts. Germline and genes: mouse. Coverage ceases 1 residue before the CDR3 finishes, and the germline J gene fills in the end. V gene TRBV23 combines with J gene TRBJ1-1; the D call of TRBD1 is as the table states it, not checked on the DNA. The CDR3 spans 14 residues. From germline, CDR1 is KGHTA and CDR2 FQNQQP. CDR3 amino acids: CSSRRTGGNTEVFF. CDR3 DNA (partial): TGCTCCAGCAGACGGACAGGGGGCAACACAGAAGTCTTC.

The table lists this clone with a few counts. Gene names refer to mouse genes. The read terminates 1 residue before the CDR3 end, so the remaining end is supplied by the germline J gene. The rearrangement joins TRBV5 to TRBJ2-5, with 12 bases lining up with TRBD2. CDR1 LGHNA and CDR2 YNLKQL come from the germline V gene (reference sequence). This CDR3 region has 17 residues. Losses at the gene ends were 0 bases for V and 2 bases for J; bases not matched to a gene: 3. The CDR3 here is CASSQDRTGGGQDTQYF. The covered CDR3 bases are TGTGCCAGCAGCCAAGATAGGACTGGGGGGGGCCAAGACACCCAGTAC.

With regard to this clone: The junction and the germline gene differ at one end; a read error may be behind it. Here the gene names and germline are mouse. Incomplete CDR3 DNA: TGTGCCAGCAGTGAGGGGAGGAACCAGGCTCCGCTT. This translates into CASSEGRNQAPL. The full-length CDR3 reads as CASSEGRNQAPLF. The rearrangement joins TRBV13-2 to TRBJ1-5; maybe TRBD1 (5 bases). Read data end 1 residue before the CDR3 end; the end is taken from the germline J gene. This CDR3 spans 13 amino acids. From germline, CDR1 is NNHNN and CDR2 SYGAGS (reference sequence).

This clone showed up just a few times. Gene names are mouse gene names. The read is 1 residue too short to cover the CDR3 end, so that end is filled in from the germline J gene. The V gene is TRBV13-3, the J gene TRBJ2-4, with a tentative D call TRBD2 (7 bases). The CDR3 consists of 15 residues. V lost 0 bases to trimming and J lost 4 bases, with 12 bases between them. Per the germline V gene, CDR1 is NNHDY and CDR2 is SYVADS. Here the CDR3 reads CASSDEGGGKNTLYF. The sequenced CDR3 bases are TGTGCCAGCAGTGATGAGGGGGGGGGAAAAAACACCTTGTAC.

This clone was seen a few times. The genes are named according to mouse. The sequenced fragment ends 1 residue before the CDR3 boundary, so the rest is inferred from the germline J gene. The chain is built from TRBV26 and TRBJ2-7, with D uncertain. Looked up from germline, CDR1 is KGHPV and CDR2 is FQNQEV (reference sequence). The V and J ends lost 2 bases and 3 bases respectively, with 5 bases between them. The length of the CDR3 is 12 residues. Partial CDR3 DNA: TGTGCCAGCAGTCTGACTGTCTATGAACAGTAC. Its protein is CASSLTVYEQY. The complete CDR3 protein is CASSLTVYEQYF.

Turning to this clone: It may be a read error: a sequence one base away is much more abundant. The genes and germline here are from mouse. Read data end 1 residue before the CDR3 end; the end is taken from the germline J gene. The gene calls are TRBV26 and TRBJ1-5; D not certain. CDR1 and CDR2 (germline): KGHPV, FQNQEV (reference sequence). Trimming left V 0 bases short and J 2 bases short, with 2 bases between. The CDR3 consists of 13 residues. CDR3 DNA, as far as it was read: TGTGCCAGCAGTCTGTCGCACAACCAGGCTCCGCTT. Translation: CASSLSHNQAPL. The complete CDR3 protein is CASSLSHNQAPLF.

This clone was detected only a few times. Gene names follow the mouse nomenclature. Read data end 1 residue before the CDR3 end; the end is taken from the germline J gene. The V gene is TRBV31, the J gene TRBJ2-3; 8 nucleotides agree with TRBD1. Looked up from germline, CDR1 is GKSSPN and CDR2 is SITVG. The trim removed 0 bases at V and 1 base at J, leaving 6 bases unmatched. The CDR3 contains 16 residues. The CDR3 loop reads CAWSLKQGAGAETLYF. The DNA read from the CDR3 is TGTGCCTGGAGTCTAAAGCAGGGGGCGGGTGCAGAAACGCTGTAT.

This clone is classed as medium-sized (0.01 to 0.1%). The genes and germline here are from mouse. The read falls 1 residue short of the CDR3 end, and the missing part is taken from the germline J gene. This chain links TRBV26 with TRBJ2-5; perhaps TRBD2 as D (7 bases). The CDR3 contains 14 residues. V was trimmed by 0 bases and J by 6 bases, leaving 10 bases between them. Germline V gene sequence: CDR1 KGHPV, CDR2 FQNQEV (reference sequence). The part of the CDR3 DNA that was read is TGTGCCAGCAGTCTGTCGGGGGGCGCGGACACCCAGTAC. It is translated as CASSLSGGADTQY. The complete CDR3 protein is CASSLSGGADTQYF. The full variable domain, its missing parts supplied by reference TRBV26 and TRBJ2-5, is NSKVIQTPRYLVKGQGQKAKMRCIPEKGHPVVFWYQQNKNNEFKFLINFQNQEVLQQIDMTEKRFSAECPSNSPCSLEIQSSEAGDSALYLCASSLSGGADTQYFGPGTRLLVL.

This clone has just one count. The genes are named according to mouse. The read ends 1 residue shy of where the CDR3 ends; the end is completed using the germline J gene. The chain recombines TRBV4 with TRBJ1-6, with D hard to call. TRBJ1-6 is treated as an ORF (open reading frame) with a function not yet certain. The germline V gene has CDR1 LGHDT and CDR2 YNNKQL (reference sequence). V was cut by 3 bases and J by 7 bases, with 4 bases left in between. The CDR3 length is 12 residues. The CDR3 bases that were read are TGTGCCAGCAGCTACAGGAATTCGCCCCTCTAC. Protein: CASSYRNSPLY. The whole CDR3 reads CASSYRNSPLYF.

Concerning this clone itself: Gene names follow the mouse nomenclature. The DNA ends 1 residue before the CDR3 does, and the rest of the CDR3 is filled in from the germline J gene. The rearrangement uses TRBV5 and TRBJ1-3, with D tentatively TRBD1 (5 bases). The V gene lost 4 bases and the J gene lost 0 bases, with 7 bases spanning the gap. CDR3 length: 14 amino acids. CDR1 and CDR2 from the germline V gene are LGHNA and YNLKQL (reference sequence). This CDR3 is CASSPQGSGNTLYF. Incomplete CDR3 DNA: TGTGCCAGCAGCCCCCAGGGTTCTGGAAATACGCTCTAT.

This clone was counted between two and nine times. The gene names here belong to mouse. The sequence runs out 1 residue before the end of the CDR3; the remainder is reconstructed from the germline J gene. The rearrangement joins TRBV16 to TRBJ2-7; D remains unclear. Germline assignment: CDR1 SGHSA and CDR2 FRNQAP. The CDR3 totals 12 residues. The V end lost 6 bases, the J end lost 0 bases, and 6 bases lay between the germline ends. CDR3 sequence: CASSPLSYEQYF. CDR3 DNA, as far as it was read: TGTGCAAGCAGTCCCCTCTCCTATGAACAGTAC.

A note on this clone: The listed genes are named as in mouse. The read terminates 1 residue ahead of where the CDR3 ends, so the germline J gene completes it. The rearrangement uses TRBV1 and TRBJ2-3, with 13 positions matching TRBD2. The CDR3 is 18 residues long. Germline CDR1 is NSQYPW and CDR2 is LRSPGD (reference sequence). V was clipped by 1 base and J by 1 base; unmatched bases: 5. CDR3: CTCSAGGLGGRGAETLYF. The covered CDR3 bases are TGCACCTGCAGTGCAGGGGGACTGGGGGGGAGAGGTGCAGAAACGCTGTAT. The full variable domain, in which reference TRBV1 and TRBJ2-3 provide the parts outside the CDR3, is VTLLEQNPRWRLVPRGQAVNLRCILKNSQYPWMSWYQQDLQKQLQWLFTLRSPGDKEVKSLPGADYLATRVTDTELRLQVANMSQGRTLYCTCSAGGLGGRGAETLYFGSGTRLTVL.

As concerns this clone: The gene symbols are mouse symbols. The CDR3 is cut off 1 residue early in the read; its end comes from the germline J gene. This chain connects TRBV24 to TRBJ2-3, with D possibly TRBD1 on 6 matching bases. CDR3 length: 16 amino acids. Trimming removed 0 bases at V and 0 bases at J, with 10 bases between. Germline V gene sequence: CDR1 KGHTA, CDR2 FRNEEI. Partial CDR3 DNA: TGTGCCAGCAGTCTGTACCGGGACAATAGTGCAGAAACGCTGTAT. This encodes CASSLYRDNSAETLY. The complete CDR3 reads CASSLYRDNSAETLYF.

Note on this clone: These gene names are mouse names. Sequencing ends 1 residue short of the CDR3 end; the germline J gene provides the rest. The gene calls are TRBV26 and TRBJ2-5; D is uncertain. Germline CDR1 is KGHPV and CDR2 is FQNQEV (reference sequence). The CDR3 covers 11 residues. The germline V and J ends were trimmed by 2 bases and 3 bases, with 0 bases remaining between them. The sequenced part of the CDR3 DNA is TGTGCCAGCAGTCTGCAAGACACCCAGTAC. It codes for CASSLQDTQY. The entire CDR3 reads CASSLQDTQYF.

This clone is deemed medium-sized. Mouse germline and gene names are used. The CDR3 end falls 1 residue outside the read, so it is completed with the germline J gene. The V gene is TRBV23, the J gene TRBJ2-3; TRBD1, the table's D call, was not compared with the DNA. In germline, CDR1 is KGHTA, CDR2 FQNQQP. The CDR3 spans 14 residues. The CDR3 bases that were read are TGCTCCAGCAGTCGGCAGGGTAGTGCAGAAACGCTGTAT. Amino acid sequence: CSSSRQGSAETLY. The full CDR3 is CSSSRQGSAETLYF. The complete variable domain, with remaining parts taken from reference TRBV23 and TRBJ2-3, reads DAAVTQKPRYLIKMKGQEAEMKCIPEKGHTAVFWYQQKQSKELKFLIYFQNQQPLDQIDMVKERFSAVCPSSSLCSLGIRTCEAEDSALYLCSSSRQGSAETLYFGSGTRLTVL.

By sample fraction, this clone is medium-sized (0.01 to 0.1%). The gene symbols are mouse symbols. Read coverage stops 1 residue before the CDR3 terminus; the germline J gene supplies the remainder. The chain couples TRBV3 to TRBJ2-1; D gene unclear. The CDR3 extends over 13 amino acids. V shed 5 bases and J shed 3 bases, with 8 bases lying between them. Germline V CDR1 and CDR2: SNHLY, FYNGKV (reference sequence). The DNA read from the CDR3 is TGTGCCAGCAGCCCCAGCAGCTATGCTGAGCAGTTC. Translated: CASSPSSYAEQF. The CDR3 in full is CASSPSSYAEQFF.